This T cell receptor beta chain was identified in a study of tumor and adjacent non-tumor tissue in lung cancer. TCRbeta libraries were built with three rounds of nested PCR, modified from ARM-PCR. One entry per CDR3 protein results from TCRdb running MiXCR on the multiplex PCR reads. The table includes tens of thousands of distinct CDR3 sequences, 67% detected once. The germline gives CDR1 MDHEN, CDR2 SYDVKM. This CDR3 contains 12 residues. Trimming took 10 bases from V and 7 from J, leaving 14 bases between them. No cell sorting was done before RNA was extracted from the tissue. The V and J genes are TRBV28 and TRBJ1-3; no firm D call. The sequenced sample was lung tumor tissue. This TCR was recovered from a man between 60 and 75 years old with non-small cell lung cancer. The CDR3 DNA sequence: TGTGCCACCCCTGTATTGATGAACACCATATATTTT. This codes for CATPVLMNTIYF.